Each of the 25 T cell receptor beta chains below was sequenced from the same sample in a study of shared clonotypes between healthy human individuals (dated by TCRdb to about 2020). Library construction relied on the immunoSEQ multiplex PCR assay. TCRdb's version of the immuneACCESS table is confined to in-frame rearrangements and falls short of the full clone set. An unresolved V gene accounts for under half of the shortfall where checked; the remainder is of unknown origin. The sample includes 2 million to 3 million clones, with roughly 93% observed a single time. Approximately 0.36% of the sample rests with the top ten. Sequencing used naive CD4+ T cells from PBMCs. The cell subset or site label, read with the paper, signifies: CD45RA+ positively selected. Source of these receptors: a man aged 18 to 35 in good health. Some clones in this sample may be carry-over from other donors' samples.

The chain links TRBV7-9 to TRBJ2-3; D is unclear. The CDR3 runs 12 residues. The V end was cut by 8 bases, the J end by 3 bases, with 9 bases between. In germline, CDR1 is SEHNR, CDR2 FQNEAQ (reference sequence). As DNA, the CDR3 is TGTGCCAGCGGTTTAGTAACAGATACGCAGTATTTT. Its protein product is CASGLVTDTQYF.

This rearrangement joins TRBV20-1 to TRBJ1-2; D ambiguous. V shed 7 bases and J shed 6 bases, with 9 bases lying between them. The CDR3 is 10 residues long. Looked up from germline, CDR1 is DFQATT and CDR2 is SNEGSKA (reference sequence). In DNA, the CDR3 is TGCAGTGGGGCCAAAAATGGCTACACCTTC. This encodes CSGAKNGYTF.

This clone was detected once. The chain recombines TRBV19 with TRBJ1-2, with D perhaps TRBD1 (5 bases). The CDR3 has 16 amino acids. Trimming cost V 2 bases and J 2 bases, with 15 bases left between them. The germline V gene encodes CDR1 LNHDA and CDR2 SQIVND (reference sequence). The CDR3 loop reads CASSIKQARRNYGYTF. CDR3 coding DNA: TGTGCCAGTAGTATAAAACAGGCCAGAAGAAACTATGGCTACACCTTC.

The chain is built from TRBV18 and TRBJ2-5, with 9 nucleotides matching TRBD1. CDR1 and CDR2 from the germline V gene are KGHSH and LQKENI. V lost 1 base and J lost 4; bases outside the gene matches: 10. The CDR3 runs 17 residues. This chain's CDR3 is CASSPQGWDRVGETQYF. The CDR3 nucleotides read TGTGCCAGCTCACCACAAGGCTGGGACAGGGTAGGAGAGACCCAGTACTTC.

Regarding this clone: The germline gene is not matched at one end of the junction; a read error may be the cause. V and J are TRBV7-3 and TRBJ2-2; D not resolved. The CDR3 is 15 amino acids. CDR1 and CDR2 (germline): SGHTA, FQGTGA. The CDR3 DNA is TGTGCCAGCAGTTTAAATCAAGGGTTAACCGGGGAGCTGTTTTTT. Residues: CASSLNQGLTGELFF.

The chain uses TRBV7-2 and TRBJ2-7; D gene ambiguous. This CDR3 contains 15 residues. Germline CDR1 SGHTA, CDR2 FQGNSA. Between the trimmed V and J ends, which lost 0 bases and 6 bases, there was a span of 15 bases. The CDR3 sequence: CASSLAMLIGSEQYF. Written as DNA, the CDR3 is TGTGCCAGCAGCTTAGCTATGTTAATAGGGTCCGAGCAGTACTTC.

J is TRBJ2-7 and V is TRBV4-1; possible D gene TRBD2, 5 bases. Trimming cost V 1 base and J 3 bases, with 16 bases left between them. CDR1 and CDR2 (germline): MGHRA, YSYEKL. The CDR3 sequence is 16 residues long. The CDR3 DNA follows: TGCGCCAGCAGCCAAGTTGGGAGAACCCCCCTCTACGAGCAGTACTTC. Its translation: CASSQVGRTPLYEQYF.

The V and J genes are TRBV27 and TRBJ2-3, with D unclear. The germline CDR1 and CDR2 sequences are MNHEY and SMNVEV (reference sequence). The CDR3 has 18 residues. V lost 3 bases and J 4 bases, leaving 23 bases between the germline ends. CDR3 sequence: CASSFGPLWTAGADTQYF. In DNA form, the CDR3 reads TGTGCCAGCAGTTTCGGACCACTTTGGACGGCCGGAGCAGATACGCAGTATTTT.

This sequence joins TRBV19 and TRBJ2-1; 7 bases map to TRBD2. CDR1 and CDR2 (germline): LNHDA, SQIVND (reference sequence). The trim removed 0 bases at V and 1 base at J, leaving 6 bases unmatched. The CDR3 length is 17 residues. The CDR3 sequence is CASSIEGERGSYNEQFF. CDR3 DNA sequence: TGTGCCAGTAGTATAGAAGGTGAGCGGGGTTCCTACAATGAGCAGTTCTTC.

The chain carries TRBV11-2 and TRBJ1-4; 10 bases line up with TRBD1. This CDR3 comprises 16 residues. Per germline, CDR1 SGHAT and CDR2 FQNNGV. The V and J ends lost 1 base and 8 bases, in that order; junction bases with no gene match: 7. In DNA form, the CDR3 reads TGTGCCAGCAGCTTAGGAAGGACAGGGGGGGTCGAAAAACTGTTTTTT. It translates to CASSLGRTGGVEKLFF.

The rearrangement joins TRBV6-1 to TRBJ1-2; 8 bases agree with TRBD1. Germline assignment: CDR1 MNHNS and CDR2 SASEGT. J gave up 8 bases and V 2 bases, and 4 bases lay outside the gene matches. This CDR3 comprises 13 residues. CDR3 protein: CASSERTGIGYTF. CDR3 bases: TGTGCCAGCAGTGAAAGGACAGGGATAGGCTACACCTTC.

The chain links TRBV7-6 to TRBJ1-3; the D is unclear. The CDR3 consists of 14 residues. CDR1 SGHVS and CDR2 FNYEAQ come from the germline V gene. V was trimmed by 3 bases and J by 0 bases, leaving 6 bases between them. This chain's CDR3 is CASSFGASGNTIYF. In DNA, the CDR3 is TGTGCCAGCAGCTTCGGAGCCTCTGGAAACACCATATATTTT.

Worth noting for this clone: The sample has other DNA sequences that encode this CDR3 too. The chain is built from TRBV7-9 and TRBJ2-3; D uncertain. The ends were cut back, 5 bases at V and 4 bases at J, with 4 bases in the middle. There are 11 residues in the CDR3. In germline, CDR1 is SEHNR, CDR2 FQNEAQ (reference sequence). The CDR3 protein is CASSLSDTQYF. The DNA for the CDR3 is TGTGCCAGCAGCCTCTCAGATACGCAGTATTTT.

The CDR3 spells CASSLGHSITEAFF. The CDR3 bases are TGTGCCAGCAGTCTCGGACACTCGATCACTGAAGCTTTCTTT. The chain employs TRBV28 and TRBJ1-1, with TRBD1 as a possible D gene (5 bases). The germline V gene encodes CDR1 MDHEN and CDR2 SYDVKM. The CDR3 spans 14 residues. V dropped 5 bases and J dropped 4 bases, with 14 bases sitting between them.

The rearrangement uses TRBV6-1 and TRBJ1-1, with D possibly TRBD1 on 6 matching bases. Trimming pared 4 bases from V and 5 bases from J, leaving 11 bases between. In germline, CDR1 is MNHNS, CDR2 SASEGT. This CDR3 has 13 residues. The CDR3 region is CASSVGGGTEAFF. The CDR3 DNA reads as TGTGCCAGCAGTGTGGGAGGGGGGACTGAAGCTTTCTTT.

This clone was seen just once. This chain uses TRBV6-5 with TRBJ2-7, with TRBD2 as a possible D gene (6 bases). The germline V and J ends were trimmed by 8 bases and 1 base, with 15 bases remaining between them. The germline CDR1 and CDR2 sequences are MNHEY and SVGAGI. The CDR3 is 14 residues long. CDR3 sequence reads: CASGTGGGSYEQYF. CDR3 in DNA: TGTGCCAGCGGAACCGGGGGTGGGTCCTACGAGCAGTACTTC.

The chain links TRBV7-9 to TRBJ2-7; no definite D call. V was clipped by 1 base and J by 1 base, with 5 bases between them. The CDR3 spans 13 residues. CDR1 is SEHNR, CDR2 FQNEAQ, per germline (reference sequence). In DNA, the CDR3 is TGTGCCAGCAGCTTAGTCTCATCCTACGAGCAGTACTTC. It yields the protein CASSLVSSYEQYF.

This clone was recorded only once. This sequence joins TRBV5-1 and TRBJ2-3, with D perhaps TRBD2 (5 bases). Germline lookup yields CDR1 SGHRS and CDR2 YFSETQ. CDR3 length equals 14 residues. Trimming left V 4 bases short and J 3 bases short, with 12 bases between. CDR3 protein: CASSPGMGTDTQYF. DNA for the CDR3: TGCGCCAGCAGCCCCGGGATGGGAACAGATACGCAGTATTTT.

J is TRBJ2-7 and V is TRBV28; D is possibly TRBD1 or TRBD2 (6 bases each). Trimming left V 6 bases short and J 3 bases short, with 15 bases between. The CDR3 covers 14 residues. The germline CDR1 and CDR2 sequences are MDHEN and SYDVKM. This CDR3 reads CASSSGGHHYEQYF. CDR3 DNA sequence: TGTGCCAGCAGCTCCGGGGGCCACCACTACGAGCAGTACTTC.

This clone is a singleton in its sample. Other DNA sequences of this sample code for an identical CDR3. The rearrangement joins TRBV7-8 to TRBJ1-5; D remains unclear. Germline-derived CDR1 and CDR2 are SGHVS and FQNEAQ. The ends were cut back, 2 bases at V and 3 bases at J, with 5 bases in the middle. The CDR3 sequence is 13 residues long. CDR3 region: CASSLTDNQPQHF. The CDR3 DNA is TGTGCCAGCAGCTTAACAGACAATCAGCCCCAGCATTTT.

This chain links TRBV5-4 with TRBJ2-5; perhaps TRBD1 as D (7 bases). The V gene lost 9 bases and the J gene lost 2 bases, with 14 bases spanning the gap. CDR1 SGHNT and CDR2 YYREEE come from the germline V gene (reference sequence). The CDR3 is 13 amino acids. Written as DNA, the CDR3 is TGTGCCACCAGGGGGGCAGCACAAGAGACCCAGTACTTC. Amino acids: CATRGAAQETQYF.

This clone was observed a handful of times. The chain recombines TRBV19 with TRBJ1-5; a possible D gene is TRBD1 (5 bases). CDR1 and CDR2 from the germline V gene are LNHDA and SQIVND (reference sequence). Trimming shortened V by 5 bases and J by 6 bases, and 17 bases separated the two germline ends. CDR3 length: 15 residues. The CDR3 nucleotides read TGTGCCAGTAGTGTGACAGAACAAGAGAGTCAGCCCCAGCATTTT. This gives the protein CASSVTEQESQPQHF.

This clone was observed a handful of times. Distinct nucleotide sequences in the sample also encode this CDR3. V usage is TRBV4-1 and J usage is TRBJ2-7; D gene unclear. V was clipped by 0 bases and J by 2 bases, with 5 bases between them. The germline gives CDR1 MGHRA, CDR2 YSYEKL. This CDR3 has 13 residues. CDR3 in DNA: TGCGCCAGCAGCCAAGACAGCGCCTACGAGCAGTACTTC. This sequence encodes CASSQDSAYEQYF.

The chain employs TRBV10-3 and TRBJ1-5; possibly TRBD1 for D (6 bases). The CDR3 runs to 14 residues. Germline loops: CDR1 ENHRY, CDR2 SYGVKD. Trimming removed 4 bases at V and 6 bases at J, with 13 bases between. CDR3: CAISGGRGGQPQHF. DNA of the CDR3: TGTGCCATCAGTGGGGGCAGGGGAGGTCAGCCCCAGCATTTT.

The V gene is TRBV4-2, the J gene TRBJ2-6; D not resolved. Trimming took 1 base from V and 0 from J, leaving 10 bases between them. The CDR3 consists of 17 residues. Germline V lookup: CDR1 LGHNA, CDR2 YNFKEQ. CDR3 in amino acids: CASSQVAPGSGANVLTF. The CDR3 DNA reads TGTGCCAGCAGCCAAGTAGCTCCAGGCTCTGGGGCCAACGTCCTGACTTTC.